This TCR beta chain is drawn from a study of blood T cell repertoires in COVID-19. Only one count was recorded for this clone. The trim removed 6 bases at V and 7 bases at J, leaving 3 bases unmatched. Germline assignment: CDR1 MGHDK and CDR2 SYGVNS. CDR3 length: 13 amino acids. Only in-frame clones appear in the TCRdb table, and some are missing; sequencing was by immunoSEQ multiplex PCR. Here the sample spans around 450,000 clones, roughly 85% being singletons. Clinical histories supplied by participants themselves formed the basis of cohort assignment. The sequenced sample consisted of PBMCs or T cells enriched from blood (not recorded which). The source of this sequence is a woman under 30 with acute COVID-19. The chain combines TRBV25-1 with TRBJ2-1; 10 bases agree with TRBD2. This CDR3 reads CASRLAGKNEQFF. The CDR3 coding sequence is TGTGCCAGCAGACTAGCGGGAAAAAATGAGCAGTTCTTC.